The 14 T cell receptor beta chains given below trace back to one sample, sequenced in a study of early T cells in non-severe SARS-CoV-2 infection. MiXCR, run by TCRdb on the 5' RACE reads, gives a single entry per CDR3 protein. The data contain about 84,000 distinct CDR3 sequences, about 12% of them singletons. The source material was whole blood. All receptors come from an adult who was a healthcare worker with PCR-confirmed SARS-CoV-2 infection or an uninfected control (not recorded which).

This clonotype was detected only a few times. This chain links TRBV15 with TRBJ2-7; 8 nucleotides match TRBD2. Germline V gene lookup returns CDR1 LNHNV and CDR2 YYDKDF (reference sequence). The CDR3 length is 15 residues. The junction had 5 bases not matched to a gene; V was cut back by 0 bases and J by 4 bases. CDR3 DNA: TGTGCCACCAGCAGAGATCAGAAGCGGGAGTACGAGCAGTACTTC. Translated: CATSRDQKREYEQYF.

This clonotype has only a few counts. This rearrangement joins TRBV7-9 to TRBJ2-7; 9 nucleotides align to TRBD2. The germline CDR1 and CDR2 sequences are SEHNR and FQNEAQ (reference sequence). This CDR3 spans 15 amino acids. The ends lost 3 bases at V and 4 bases at J; junction bases unmatched: 7. CDR3 in amino acids: CASSFPASGIYEQYF. The CDR3 coding sequence is TGTGCCAGCAGCTTCCCAGCTAGCGGGATTTACGAGCAGTACTTC.

This clonotype turned up a few times. The V and J genes are TRBV30 and TRBJ1-2; D uncertain. The CDR3 has 8 amino acids. Germline lookup yields CDR1 GTSNPN and CDR2 SVGIG (reference sequence). The ends were cut back, 6 bases at V and 8 bases at J, with 4 bases in the middle. The CDR3 loop is CACQGYTF. In nucleotides, the CDR3 is TGTGCCTGTCAGGGCTACACCTTC.

This clonotype was observed a few times. The chain employs TRBV28 and TRBJ2-7; a weak D match, TRBD1 (6 bases). Per germline, CDR1 MDHEN and CDR2 SYDVKM. This CDR3 has 12 residues. Trimming cost V 5 bases and J 4 bases, with 9 bases left between them. CDR3 DNA: TGTGCCAGCAGTACAGGGCCGTACGAGCAGTACTTC. Translated, it gives CASSTGPYEQYF.

There are many counts of this clonotype. J is TRBJ1-1 and V is TRBV18; D is perhaps TRBD1 (6 bases). The V end lost 6 bases, the J end lost 1 base, and 15 bases lay between the germline ends. CDR1 KGHSH and CDR2 LQKENI come from the germline V gene. This CDR3 has 15 amino acids. In nucleotides, the CDR3 is TGTGCCAGCTCCCCCACGGGGGGCTCGAACACTGAAGCTTTCTTT. Translation gives CASSPTGGSNTEAFF.

This clonotype showed up just a few times. The CDR3 sequence: CASRTEASGSRGNIQYF. In DNA, the CDR3 is TGTGCCAGCAGAACCGAAGCTAGCGGGAGTAGGGGAAACATTCAGTACTTC. The V call is TRBV7-2, the J call TRBJ2-4; 10 nucleotides align to TRBD2. After removal of 6 bases from V and 6 bases from J, the junction contained 14 bases not matched to a gene. The CDR3 spans 17 residues. CDR1 SGHTA and CDR2 FQGNSA come from the germline V gene.

The CDR3 loop is CASSRDSKRGNEQFF. As DNA, the CDR3 is TGTGCCAGCAGCCGGGACTCAAAGCGGGGCAATGAGCAGTTCTTC. The V gene is TRBV3-1, the J gene TRBJ2-1; 7 nucleotides match TRBD2. In germline, CDR1 is LGHDT, CDR2 YNNKEL (reference sequence). V dropped 4 bases and J dropped 6; count of bases not matched to a gene: 9. This CDR3 is built from 15 residues.

The chain couples TRBV6-5 to TRBJ2-5, with TRBD2 matching 7 bases. The germline V gene has CDR1 MNHEY and CDR2 SVGAGI. The CDR3 is 15 residues long. Unmatched junction bases numbered 11, after V lost 6 bases and J lost 4 bases. CDR3 DNA sequence: TGTGCCAGCAGCCCCGGAGGACTAGTGAGAGAGACCCAGTACTTC. Translated, it gives CASSPGGLVRETQYF.

At least ten counts were recorded for this clonotype. The chain employs TRBV29-1 and TRBJ1-2; 9 nucleotides align to TRBD1. The CDR3 runs to 17 residues. CDR1 is SQVTM, CDR2 ANQGSEA, per germline. The V and J ends lost 2 bases and 6 bases, in that order; junction bases with no gene match: 16. The CDR3 DNA reads as TGCAGCGTTGAAAGGAGGTGGGGGACAGGGCGAGATAATGGCTACACCTTC. Its protein is CSVERRWGTGRDNGYTF.

The genes are TRBV10-1 and TRBJ2-4; D is unclear. V was trimmed by 3 bases and J by 1 base, leaving 7 bases between them. Per the germline V gene, CDR1 is WNHNN and CDR2 is SYGVQD (reference sequence). The CDR3 is made up of 14 amino acids. The CDR3 reads CASSEGRAKNIQYF. DNA for the CDR3: TGCGCCAGCAGTGAAGGGCGGGCCAAAAACATTCAGTACTTC.

This sequence joins TRBV7-9 and TRBJ2-2; no definite D call. Germline-derived CDR1 and CDR2 are SEHNR and FQNEAQ (reference sequence). V was cut by 4 bases and J by 8 bases, with 14 bases left in between. This CDR3 comprises 14 residues. The CDR3 nucleotides are TGTGCCAGCAGCTCAAACTACCCTCGAGGGGAGCTGTTTTTT. This codes for CASSSNYPRGELFF. The full variable domain, completed using reference TRBV7-9 and TRBJ2-2, is DTGVSQNPRHKITKRGQNVTFRCDPISEHNRLYWYRQTLGQGPEFLTYFQNEAQLEKSRLLSDRFSAERPKGSFSTLEIQRTEQGDSAMYLCASSSNYPRGELFFGEGSRLTVL.

The chain recombines TRBV24-1 with TRBJ2-3, with D possibly TRBD1 on 6 matching bases. The CDR3 is 14 residues long. Germline loops: CDR1 KGHDR, CDR2 SFDVKD. The V gene lost 7 bases and the J gene lost 6 bases, with 16 bases spanning the gap. The CDR3 nucleotides are TGTGCCACCAGGGGGACACCGCTTGGGGATACGCAGTATTTT. It specifies CATRGTPLGDTQYF.

The rearrangement links TRBV6-5 to TRBJ2-1, with D perhaps TRBD2 (6 bases). Germline loops: CDR1 MNHEY, CDR2 SVGAGI. The CDR3 length is 15 residues. Trimming cost V 5 bases and J 1 base, with 12 bases left between them. The CDR3 bases are TGTGCCAGCAGTGTCCGGAGGGCATCCTACAATGAGCAGTTCTTC. It is translated as CASSVRRASYNEQFF.

The genes are TRBV18 and TRBJ1-2, with 9 bases aligning to TRBD1. V lost 6 bases, J lost 3 bases, and 8 bases stayed unmatched. The germline V gene encodes CDR1 KGHSH and CDR2 LQKENI. There are 15 residues in the CDR3. CDR3 nucleotides: TGTGCCAGCTCCCCCGGGACAGGGCCGGACTATGGCTACACCTTC. This encodes CASSPGTGPDYGYTF.